This paragraph covers one TCR beta chain sequence. The data derive from a study of T cells after somatic rescue of genetic block. The assay was immunoSEQ multiplex PCR, and TCRdb's table has in-frame clones only and misses some. This table has around 67,000 clones, about nine tenths appearing once. Germline V lookup: CDR1 WNHNN, CDR2 SYGVQD (reference sequence). CDR3 length: 16 amino acids. The V and J ends lost 4 bases and 1 base respectively, with 14 bases between them. The chain is built from TRBV10-1 and TRBJ2-1, with D uncertain. Sequencing was done on a sample of peripheral blood mononuclear cells (PBMCs). The TCR originated in a man younger than 45. As DNA, the CDR3 is TGCGCCAGCAGTGCCTCGGACGGCAAATCCTACAATGAGCAGTTCTTC. This gives the protein CASSASDGKSYNEQFF.